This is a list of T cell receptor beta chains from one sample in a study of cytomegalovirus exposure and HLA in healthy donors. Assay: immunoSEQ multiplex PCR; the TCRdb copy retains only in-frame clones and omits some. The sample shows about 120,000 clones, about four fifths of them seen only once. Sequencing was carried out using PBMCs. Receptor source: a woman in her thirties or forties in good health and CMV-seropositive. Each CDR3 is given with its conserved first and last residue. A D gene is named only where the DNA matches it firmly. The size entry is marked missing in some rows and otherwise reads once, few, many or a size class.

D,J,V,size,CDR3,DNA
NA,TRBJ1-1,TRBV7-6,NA,CASSLDRTGPGTEAFF,TGTGCCAGCAGCTTAGACCGTACTGGGCCGGGGACTGAAGCTTTCTTT
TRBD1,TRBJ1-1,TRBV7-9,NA,CASRTFGQDTEAFF,TGTGCCAGCAGAACATTCGGACAGGACACTGAAGCTTTCTTT
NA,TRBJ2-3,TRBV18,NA,CASSPIPGGGTDTQYF,TGTGCCAGCTCACCAATCCCAGGAGGGGGCACAGATACGCAGTATTTT
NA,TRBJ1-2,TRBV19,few,CASSIDRRGSGYTF,TGTGCCAGTAGTATAGATCGAAGGGGAAGTGGCTACACCTTC
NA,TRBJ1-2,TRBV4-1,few,CASSQVGTYNYGYTF,TGCGCCAGCAGCCAAGTGGGGACATATAACTATGGCTACACCTTC
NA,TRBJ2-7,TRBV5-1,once,CASSLQVSGSSYEQYF,TGCGCCAGCAGCTTACAGGTTAGCGGAAGCTCCTACGAGCAGTACTTC
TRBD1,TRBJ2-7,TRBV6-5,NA,CASSQGQLYEQYF,TGTGCCAGCAGTCAGGGACAGCTCTACGAGCAGTACTTC
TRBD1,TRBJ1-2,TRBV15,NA,CATSMDRGIDGYTF,TGTGCCACCAGCATGGACAGGGGAATTGATGGCTACACCTTC
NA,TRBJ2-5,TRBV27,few,CASRQDSTGWETQYF,TGTGCCAGCAGACAGGACAGCACTGGGTGGGAGACCCAGTACTTC
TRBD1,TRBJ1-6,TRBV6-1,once,CASSERGLQNSPLHF,TGTGCCAGCAGTGAAAGGGGGCTTCAAAATTCACCCCTCCACTTT
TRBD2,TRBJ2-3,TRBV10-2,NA,CASSDGTGGDTQYF,TGCGCCAGCAGTGACGGTACGGGAGGTGATACGCAGTATTTT
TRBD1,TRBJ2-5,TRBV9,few,CASSVGPGQGASGPKETQYF,TGTGCCAGCAGCGTAGGACCGGGACAGGGGGCTAGCGGGCCAAAAGAGACCCAGTACTTC
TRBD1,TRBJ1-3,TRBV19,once,CATRDRGPGNTIYF,TGTGCCACAAGGGACAGGGGGCCAGGAAACACCATATATTTT
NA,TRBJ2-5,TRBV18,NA,CASSIGSGGRQETQYF,TGTGCCAGCTCTATCGGAAGCGGTGGTAGGCAAGAGACCCAGTACTTC
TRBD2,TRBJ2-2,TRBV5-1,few,CASSLGTSGRVTGELFF,TGCGCCAGCAGCTTGGGGACTAGCGGGAGAGTAACCGGGGAGCTGTTTTTT
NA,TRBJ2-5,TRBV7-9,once,CASSPILGTPQETQYF,TGTGCCAGCAGTCCTATTCTTGGGACTCCCCAAGAGACCCAGTACTTC
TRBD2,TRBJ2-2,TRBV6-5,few,CATRLAGDTGELFF,TGTGCCACCCGACTAGCGGGAGACACCGGGGAGCTGTTTTTT
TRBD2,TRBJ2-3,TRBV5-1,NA,CASSPGTSGRTDTQYF,TGCGCCAGCAGCCCGGGGACTAGCGGGCGCACAGATACGCAGTATTTT
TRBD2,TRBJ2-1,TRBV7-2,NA,CASSFTRLAGGPNEQFF,TGTGCCAGCAGCTTTACCAGACTAGCGGGAGGGCCAAATGAGCAGTTCTTC
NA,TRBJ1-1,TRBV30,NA,CAWSPRKGKYSTEAFF,TGTGCCTGGAGTCCCCGGAAGGGGAAGTATAGCACTGAAGCTTTCTTT
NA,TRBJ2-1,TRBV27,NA,CASSFGRAINEQFF,TGTGCCAGCAGTTTTGGCAGGGCGATCAATGAGCAGTTCTTC
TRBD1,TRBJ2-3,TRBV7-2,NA,CASSRAQGLTDTQYF,TGTGCCAGCAGCCGTGCACAGGGGCTCACAGATACGCAGTATTTT
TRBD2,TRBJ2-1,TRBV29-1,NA,CSTTGLAGGSYNEQFF,TGCAGCACCACTGGGCTGGCGGGAGGGTCCTACAATGAGCAGTTCTTC
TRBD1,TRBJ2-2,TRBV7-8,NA,CASNPYRGRPGELFF,TGTGCCAGCAACCCGTACAGGGGGCGCCCCGGGGAGCTGTTTTTT
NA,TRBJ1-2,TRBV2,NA,CASSPRGESGYTF,TGTGCCAGCAGCCCACGGGGGGAGAGTGGCTACACCTTC
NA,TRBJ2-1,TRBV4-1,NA,CASSQDSLLLPDNEQFF,TGCGCCAGCAGCCAAGATTCTCTCCTTCTTCCGGACAATGAGCAGTTCTTC
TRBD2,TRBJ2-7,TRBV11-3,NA,CASSPQLADHTYEQYF,TGTGCCAGCAGCCCTCAACTAGCGGACCATACCTACGAGCAGTACTTC
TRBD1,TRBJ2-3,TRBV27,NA,CASSLRLLTGDGSQYF,TGTGCCAGCAGTTTAAGGTTACTAACAGGGGACGGATCGCAGTATTTT